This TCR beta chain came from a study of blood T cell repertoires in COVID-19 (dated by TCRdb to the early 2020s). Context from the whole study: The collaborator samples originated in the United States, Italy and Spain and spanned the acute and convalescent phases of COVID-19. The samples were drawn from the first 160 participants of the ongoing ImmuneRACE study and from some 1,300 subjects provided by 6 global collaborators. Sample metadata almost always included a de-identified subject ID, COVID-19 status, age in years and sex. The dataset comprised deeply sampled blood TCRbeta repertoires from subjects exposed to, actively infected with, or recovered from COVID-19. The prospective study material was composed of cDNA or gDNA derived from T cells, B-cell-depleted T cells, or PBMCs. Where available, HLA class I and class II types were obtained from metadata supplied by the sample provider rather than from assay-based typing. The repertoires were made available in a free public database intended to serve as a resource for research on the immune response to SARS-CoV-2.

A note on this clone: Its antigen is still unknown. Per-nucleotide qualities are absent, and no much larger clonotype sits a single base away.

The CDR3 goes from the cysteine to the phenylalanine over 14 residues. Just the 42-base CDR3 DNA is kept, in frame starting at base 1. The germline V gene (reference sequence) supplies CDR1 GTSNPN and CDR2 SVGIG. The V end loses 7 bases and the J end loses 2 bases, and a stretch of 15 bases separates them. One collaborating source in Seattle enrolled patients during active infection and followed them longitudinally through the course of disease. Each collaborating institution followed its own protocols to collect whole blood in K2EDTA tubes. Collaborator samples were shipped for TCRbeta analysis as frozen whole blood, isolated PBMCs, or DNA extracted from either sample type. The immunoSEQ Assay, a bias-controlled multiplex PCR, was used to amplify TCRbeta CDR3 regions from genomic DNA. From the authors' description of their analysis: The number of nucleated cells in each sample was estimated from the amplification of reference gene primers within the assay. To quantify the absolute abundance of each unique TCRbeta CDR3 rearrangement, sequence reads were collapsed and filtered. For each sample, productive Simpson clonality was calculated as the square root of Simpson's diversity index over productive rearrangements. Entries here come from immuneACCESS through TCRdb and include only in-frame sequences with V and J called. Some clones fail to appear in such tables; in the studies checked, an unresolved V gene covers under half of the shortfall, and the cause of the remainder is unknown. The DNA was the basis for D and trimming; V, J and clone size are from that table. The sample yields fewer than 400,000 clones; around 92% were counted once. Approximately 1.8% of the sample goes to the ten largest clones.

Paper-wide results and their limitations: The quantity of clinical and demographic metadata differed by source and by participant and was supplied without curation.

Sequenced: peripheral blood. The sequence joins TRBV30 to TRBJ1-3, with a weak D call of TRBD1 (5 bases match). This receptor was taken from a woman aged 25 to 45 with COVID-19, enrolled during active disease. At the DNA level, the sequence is TGTGCCTTAACGGAGGGGACCCCTGGAAACACCATATATTTT. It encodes CALTEGTPGNTIYF.